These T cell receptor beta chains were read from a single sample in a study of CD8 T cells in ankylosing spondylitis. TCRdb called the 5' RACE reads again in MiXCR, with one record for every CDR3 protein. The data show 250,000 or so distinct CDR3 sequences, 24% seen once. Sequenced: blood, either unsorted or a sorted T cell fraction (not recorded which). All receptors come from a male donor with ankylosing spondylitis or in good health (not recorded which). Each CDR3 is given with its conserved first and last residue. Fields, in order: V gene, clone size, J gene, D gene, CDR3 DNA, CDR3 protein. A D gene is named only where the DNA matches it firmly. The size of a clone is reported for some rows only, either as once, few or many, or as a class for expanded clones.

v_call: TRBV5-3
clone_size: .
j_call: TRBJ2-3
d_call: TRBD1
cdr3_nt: TGTGCCAGAAGCCCGGCGGGGACAGGGAACACAGATACGCAGTATTTT
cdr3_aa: CARSPAGTGNTDTQYF

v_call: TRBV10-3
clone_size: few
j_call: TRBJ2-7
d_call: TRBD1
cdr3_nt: TGTGCCATCAGAGGGTCCCAACAGGGGGCAAGAGAGCAGTACTTC
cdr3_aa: CAIRGSQQGAREQYF

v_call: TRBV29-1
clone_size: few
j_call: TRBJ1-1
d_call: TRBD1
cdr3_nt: TGCAGCGTTGAGGGGGGACAGCGGGCGGCTGAAGCTTTCTTT
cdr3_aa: CSVEGGQRAAEAFF

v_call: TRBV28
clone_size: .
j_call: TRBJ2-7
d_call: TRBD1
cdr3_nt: TGTGCCAGCAGTTTCCCGGGACAGGGGGCCTACGAGCAGTACTTC
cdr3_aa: CASSFPGQGAYEQYF

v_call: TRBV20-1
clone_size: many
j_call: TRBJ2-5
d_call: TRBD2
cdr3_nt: TGCAGTGCTACCGGGACTAGCGGGGGGGAAGGGGAGACCCAGTACTTC
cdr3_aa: CSATGTSGGEGETQYF

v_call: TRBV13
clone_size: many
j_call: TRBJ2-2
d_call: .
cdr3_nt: TGTGCCAGCAGCTTACGGGAAACGAACACCGGGGAGCTGTTTTTT
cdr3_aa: CASSLRETNTGELFF

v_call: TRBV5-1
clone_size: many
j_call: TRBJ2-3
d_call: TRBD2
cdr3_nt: TGCGCCAGCAGCCCTAGCGGGGCCAGCGCAGATACGCAGTATTTT
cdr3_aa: CASSPSGASADTQYF

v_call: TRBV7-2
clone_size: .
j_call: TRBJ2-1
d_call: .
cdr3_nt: TGTGCCAGCAGCTTATGGGTCGGGGGGCACAATGAGCAGTTCTTC
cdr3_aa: CASSLWVGGHNEQFF

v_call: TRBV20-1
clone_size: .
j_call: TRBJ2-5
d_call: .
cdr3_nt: TGCAGTGCTAGAGATGGTGGTGCCCAAGAGACCCAGTACTTC
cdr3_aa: CSARDGGAQETQYF

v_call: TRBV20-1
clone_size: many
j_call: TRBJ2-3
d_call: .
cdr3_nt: TGCAGTGCTAGAGGGGCCCCAAGTAACACAGATACGCAGTATTTT
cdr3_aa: CSARGAPSNTDTQYF

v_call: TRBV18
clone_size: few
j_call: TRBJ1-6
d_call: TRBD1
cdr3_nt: TGTGCCAGCTCGGGAGCAAAGGGACAGGCTTCACCCCTCCACTTT
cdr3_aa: CASSGAKGQASPLHF

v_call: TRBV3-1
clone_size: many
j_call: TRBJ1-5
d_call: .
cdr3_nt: TGTGCCAGCAGCCAGGGGGATAGCAATCAGCCCCAGCATTTT
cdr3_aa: CASSQGDSNQPQHF

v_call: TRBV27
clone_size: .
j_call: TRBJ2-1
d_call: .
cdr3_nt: TGTGCCAGCAGTTTGGAGGGAGCCTTTGCAAATGAGCAGTTCTTC
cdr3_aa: CASSLEGAFANEQFF

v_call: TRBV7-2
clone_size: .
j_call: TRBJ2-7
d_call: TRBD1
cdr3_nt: TGTGCCAGCAGCTACGACAGGGCCTACGAGCAGTACTTC
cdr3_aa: CASSYDRAYEQYF

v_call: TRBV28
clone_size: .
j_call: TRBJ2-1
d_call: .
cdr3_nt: TGTGCCAGCAGTACCGGACTGAGGGATGAGCAGTTCTTC
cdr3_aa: CASSTGLRDEQFF

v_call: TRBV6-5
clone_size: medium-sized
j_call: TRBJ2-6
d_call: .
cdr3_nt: TGTGCCAGCAGCCTAAACAGTCCTCTAAACTCTGGGGCCAACGTCCTGACTTTC
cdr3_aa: CASSLNSPLNSGANVLTF

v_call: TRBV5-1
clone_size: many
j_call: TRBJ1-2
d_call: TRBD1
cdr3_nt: TGCGCCAGCAGTCAAACAGGGGACTATGGCTACACCTTC
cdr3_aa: CASSQTGDYGYTF

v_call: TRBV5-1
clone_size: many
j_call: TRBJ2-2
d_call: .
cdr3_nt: TGCGCCAGCAGCTTGTCGGGTGCCGGGGAGCTGTTTTTT
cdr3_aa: CASSLSGAGELFF

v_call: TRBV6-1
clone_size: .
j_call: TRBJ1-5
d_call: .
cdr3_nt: TGTGCCAGCACGGCCGCCGTCAATCAGCCCCAGCATTTT
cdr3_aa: CASTAAVNQPQHF

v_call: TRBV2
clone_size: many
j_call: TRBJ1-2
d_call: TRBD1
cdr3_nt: TGTGCCAGCAAAACGTCCGGGACAGGGCTTGGCTACACCTTC
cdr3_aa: CASKTSGTGLGYTF

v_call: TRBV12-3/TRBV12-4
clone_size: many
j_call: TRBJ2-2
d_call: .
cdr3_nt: TGTGCCAGCAGGCCCGGGGGAGCCGGGGAGCTGTTTTTT
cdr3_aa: CASRPGGAGELFF

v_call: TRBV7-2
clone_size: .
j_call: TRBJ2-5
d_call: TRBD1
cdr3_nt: TGTGCCAGCAGCTTCCTAGGGGGCGCGGAGACCCAGTACTTC
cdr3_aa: CASSFLGGAETQYF

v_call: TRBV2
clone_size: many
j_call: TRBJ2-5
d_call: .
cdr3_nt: TGTGCCAGCAGTGAAGGCTGGGTGGGAGAGACCCAGTACTTC
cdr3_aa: CASSEGWVGETQYF

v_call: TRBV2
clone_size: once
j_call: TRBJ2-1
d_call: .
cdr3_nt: TGTGCCAGCAGTATGGACTCACCGGGGCAGTTCTTC
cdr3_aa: CASSMDSPGQFF

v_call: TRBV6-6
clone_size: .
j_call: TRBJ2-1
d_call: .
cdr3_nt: TGTGCCAGCAGTTACCACACGGATGAGCAGTTCTTC
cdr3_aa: CASSYHTDEQFF

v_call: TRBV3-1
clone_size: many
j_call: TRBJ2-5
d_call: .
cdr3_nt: TGTGCCAGCAGCCACACTGAGACCCAGTACTTC
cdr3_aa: CASSHTETQYF

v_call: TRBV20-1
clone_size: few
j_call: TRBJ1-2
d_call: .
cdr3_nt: TGCAGTGCTAGCCAAGGTGGCTTATATGGCTACACCTTC
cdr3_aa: CSASQGGLYGYTF

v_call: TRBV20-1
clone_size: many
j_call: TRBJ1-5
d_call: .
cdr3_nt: TGCAGTGCTACCGGGGGACGGCGGGAACAGCCCCAGCATTTT
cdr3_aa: CSATGGRREQPQHF

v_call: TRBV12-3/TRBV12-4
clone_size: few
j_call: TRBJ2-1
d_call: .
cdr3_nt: TGTGCCATCAGTTTAGCGGCACTCCTTCACCGGAGCTCCTACAATGAGCAGTTCTTC
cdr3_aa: CAISLAALLHRSSYNEQFF

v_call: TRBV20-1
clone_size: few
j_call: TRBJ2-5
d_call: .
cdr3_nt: TGCAGTGCTAGAGAGGCGGGAAGTGGGGCCCAGTACTTC
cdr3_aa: CSAREAGSGAQYF

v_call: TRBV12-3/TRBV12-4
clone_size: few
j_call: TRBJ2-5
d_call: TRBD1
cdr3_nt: TGTGCCAGCAGTCGGGGACAGGCCCTCCCGGACCAGTACTTC
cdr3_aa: CASSRGQALPDQYF

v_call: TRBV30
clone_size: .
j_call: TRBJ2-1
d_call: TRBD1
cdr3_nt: TGTGCCTGCAGTTGGACAGGTTCCAATGAGCAGTTCTTC
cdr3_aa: CACSWTGSNEQFF